This T cell receptor (beta chain) came from a study of regulatory T cells in long-lasting Graves disease. This clonotype was counted between two and nine times. The antigen is undetermined. The CDR3 extends over 14 amino acids. V trimming: 6 bases; J trimming: 7 bases; junction bases outside the gene matches: 6. The germline V gene has CDR1 SGHAT and CDR2 FQNNGV. Time point defined: persistent/refractory GD, antithyroid drugs over 5 years with positive TRAb. PBMCs were the source of the RNA used for TCR sequencing. CDR3-region Arm-PCR and iRepertoire HTBI primers produced the TCR beta libraries. TCRdb redid the calling of the multiplex PCR reads with MiXCR, one entry per CDR3 protein. The repertoire has approximately 440,000 distinct CDR3 sequences, 20% to 30% of them found once; the top ten carry over 25%. Broader study findings: TRBV28 was favored in persistent disease, as were TRBJ1-2 and TRBJ2-5. Compared with new cases, persistent Graves' patients showed reduced TCR diversity.

The specimen was peripheral blood mononuclear cells (PBMCs), collected when the disease was refractory, from a patient treated with antithyroid drugs. This sequence was found in a female donor with Graves disease. This chain links TRBV11-2 with TRBJ2-1, with 10 bases identical to TRBD1. The CDR3 here is CASSRDRGGNEQFF. CDR3 DNA sequence: TGTGCCAGCAGTCGGGACAGGGGTGGGAATGAGCAGTTCTTC.